These T cell receptor beta chains were read from a single sample in a study of blood T cells in healthy people across ages. TCRdb fed the 5' RACE reads into MiXCR, producing one record per CDR3 protein. The top ten hold roughly 6.3% of the sample, which has about 1.4 million distinct CDR3 sequences, around 59% seen once. Material: blood. Every receptor here comes from a man between 18 and 35 years old in good health. Each CDR3 is given with its conserved first and last residue. The D gene is left open where the match is weak. Clone size is shown for a subset of rows, as once, few, many or a class of expanded clone.

V	size	J	D	DNA	CDR3
TRBV15	NA	TRBJ1-5	NA	TGTGCCACCAGCAGTTCAGGGTACAATCAGCCCCAGCATTTT	CATSSSGYNQPQHF
TRBV20-1	NA	TRBJ2-3	TRBD2	TGCAGTGCTAGACGGGGGCTAGCGGGAGGGCCCGCAGATACGCAGTATTTT	CSARRGLAGGPADTQYF
TRBV4-2	NA	TRBJ2-3	NA	TGTGCCAGCAGCCAAGCTCTAGCCTACACAGATACGCAGTATTTT	CASSQALAYTDTQYF
TRBV5-1	NA	TRBJ2-2	NA	TGCGCCAGCAGCTTGACGCCTCTACACACCGGGGAGCTGTTTTTT	CASSLTPLHTGELFF
TRBV7-9	many	TRBJ2-7	NA	TGTGCCAGCAGCCTGGACTTCTCCTACGAGCAGTACTTC	CASSLDFSYEQYF
TRBV4-1	NA	TRBJ2-7	NA	TGCGCCAGCAGCCAAGAGGGAAAAGTGAACTGGCCGGCGGGTGAGGAGCAGTACTTC	CASSQEGKVNWPAGEEQYF
TRBV6-1	NA	TRBJ2-6	NA	TGTGCCAGCGCACCCGAGCCCTCTGGGGCCAACGTCCTGACTTTC	CASAPEPSGANVLTF
TRBV29-1	NA	TRBJ2-7	NA	TGCAGCGTTGGGGCCAGCGGAAACTACGAGCAGTACTTC	CSVGASGNYEQYF
TRBV9	once	TRBJ2-2	NA	TGTGCCAGCCGGAGGGGATCGAACACCGGGGAGCTGTTTTTT	CASRRGSNTGELFF
TRBV12-3/TRBV12-4	NA	TRBJ1-6	NA	TGTGCCAGCAGTTCCCTTAGCCATCCCTTCTATAATTCACCCCTCCACTTT	CASSSLSHPFYNSPLHF
TRBV29-1	NA	TRBJ1-1	NA	TGCAGCGTTCAAGGGGTCACTGAAGCTTTCTTT	CSVQGVTEAFF
TRBV10-3	NA	TRBJ2-5	TRBD2	TGTGCCATCAGTGAGTTAGCGGGACGGGGCGAGACCCAGTACTTC	CAISELAGRGETQYF
TRBV6-2/TRBV6-3	NA	TRBJ2-3	TRBD1	TGTGCCAGCGCCCGGGACAGGGGCGCAGATACGCAGTATTTT	CASARDRGADTQYF
TRBV20-1	NA	TRBJ2-1	TRBD1	TGCAGTGCCCACAGGGGCCATTCCTACAATGAGCAGTTCTTC	CSAHRGHSYNEQFF